The sequence of this T cell receptor (beta chain) was determined in a study of neurological immune-mediated disorders. This CDR3 contains 13 residues. The V and J ends lost 5 bases and 4 bases, in that order; junction bases with no gene match: 4. A 10-nucleotide random UMI tagged transcripts in template-switch 5'RACE cDNA synthesis. TCRdb processed the 5' RACE reads anew with MiXCR; each CDR3 protein has one entry. The sample lists tens of thousands of distinct CDR3 sequences, about 13% occurring once. Time point denoted: longitudinal time-point 1 (baseline). Study-wide points: HTLV-1-associated myelopathy led in TCR clonal expansion, while multiple sclerosis ranked lowest, below healthy controls. Expanded clones shared no CDR3 amino acid sequences across subjects, suggesting private repertoires in all groups.

This clonotype occurred many times. Its antigen is as yet unknown. Sequencing was done on a sample of PBMCs. The V and J genes are TRBV12-3 or TRBV12-4 and TRBJ1-2; TRBD1 matches at 7 bases. The TCR was taken from a female donor with HTLV-1-associated myelopathy (HAM/TSP). CDR3 in amino acids: CASSRDSTYGYTF. The CDR3 nucleotides read TGTGCCAGCAGTAGGGACAGCACCTATGGCTACACCTTC.